This T cell receptor beta chain was sequenced for a study of control samples from healthy donors and cancer patients. Some clones are missing from TCRdb's copy, which holds only in-frame ones; the method was immunoSEQ multiplex PCR. The repertoire has around 90,000 clones, more than 75% of them found once; the top ten carry under 25%. Germline-derived CDR1 and CDR2 are LGHDT and YNNKEL (reference sequence). V shed 3 bases and J shed 9 bases, with 12 bases lying between them. The CDR3 length is 12 residues. The TCR was taken from a young man in good health. The chain carries TRBV3-1 (or the pseudogene TRBV3-2) and TRBJ2-7; no clear D gene. Sequencing used blood. The CDR3 nucleotides read TGTGCCAGCAGCCACCCTACCACCGGGCAGTACTTC. Translated: CASSHPTTGQYF.